Presented here are 10 T cell receptor beta chains from one specimen sequenced in a study of CD8+ T cells in alopecia areata. Treatment noted: oral pan-JAK inhibitor, 5-10 mg twice daily. In each case, RNA was isolated and then reverse transcribed into cDNA as the sequencing template. Measured with immunoSEQ multiplex PCR; TCRdb has only the in-frame clones, and not every one. Of roughly 250,000 clones in the sample, about three fifths are singletons; the top ten hold 0.75% to 0.95%. Sequenced here: CD4+ T cells sorted from blood, sampled around week 54, from a patient treated with tofacitinib. The receptor source for this set is a human donor with alopecia areata.

J is TRBJ1-6 and V is TRBV7-9; TRBD1 might be the D (5 bases). This CDR3 comprises 12 residues. V was trimmed by 7 bases and J by 10 bases, leaving 11 bases between them. CDR1 and CDR2 from the germline V gene are SEHNR and FQNEAQ (reference sequence). Written as DNA, the CDR3 is TGTGCCAGCACCATACAGGCATCACCCCTCCACTTT. Translated, it gives CASTIQASPLHF.

Comment on this clone: The same CDR3 arises from other DNA sequences in this sample as well. This rearrangement joins TRBV30 to TRBJ1-6, with 7 bases that match TRBD1. CDR1 is GTSNPN, CDR2 SVGIG, per germline (reference sequence). Trimming took 2 bases from V and 7 from J; bases not matched to a gene: 5. This CDR3 has 14 residues. This chain's CDR3 is CAWSPGTVNSPLHF. The CDR3 DNA sequence: TGTGCCTGGAGTCCTGGGACAGTCAATTCACCCCTCCACTTT.

This clone has just a few counts. The chain couples TRBV20-1 to TRBJ2-7; D ambiguous. Trimming cost V 3 bases and J 5 bases, with 8 bases left between them. The CDR3 is 11 residues long. Germline CDR1 and CDR2: DFQATT and SNEGSKA (reference sequence). The CDR3 DNA reads TGCAGTGCTAGGTTAGGAGACGAGCAGTACTTC. This sequence encodes CSARLGDEQYF.

The chain has TRBV29-1 and TRBJ1-4; D possibly corresponds to TRBD1 (6 bases). Germline V gene sequence: CDR1 SQVTM, CDR2 ANQGSEA. CDR3 length equals 16 residues. Trimming pared 5 bases from V and 8 bases from J, leaving 24 bases between. The CDR3 sequence: CSVPPTRGERLEKLFF. Written as DNA, the CDR3 is TGCAGCGTTCCACCGACGAGGGGGGAACGTCTGGAAAAACTGTTTTTT.

The chain joins TRBV5-1 to TRBJ1-2; no firm D call. The V end lost 0 bases, the J end lost 7 bases, and 13 bases lay between the germline ends. CDR3 length: 14 amino acids. Per germline, CDR1 SGHRS and CDR2 YFSETQ. Here the CDR3 reads CASSLDRSGIGYTF. The CDR3 region has the DNA TGCGCCAGCAGCTTGGATCGGAGTGGTATTGGCTACACCTTC.

This clone was seen more than once but under ten times. This chain connects TRBV5-1 to TRBJ2-3; 10 nucleotides match TRBD2. The CDR3 consists of 14 residues. J gave up 3 bases and V 7 bases, and 5 bases lay outside the gene matches. Germline-derived CDR1 and CDR2 are SGHRS and YFSETQ. CDR3 protein: CASQRGGSTDTQYF. Written as DNA, the CDR3 is TGCGCCAGCCAGCGGGGGGGCTCTACAGATACGCAGTATTTT.

This rearrangement joins TRBV7-9 to TRBJ2-5; weak D call: TRBD1 (6 bases). The J call is in doubt because the DNA end fits TRBJ2-7 better. The CDR3 is 12 residues long. Per germline, CDR1 SEHNR and CDR2 FQNEAQ (reference sequence). The CDR3 sequence: CASQGFVDEQYF. The CDR3 DNA reads TGTGCCAGCCAGGGGTTCGTGGACGAGCAGTACTTC.

The CDR3 DNA reads TGTGCCTGGTCGACTACCAATAATTCACCCCTCCACTTT. Translated: CAWSTTNNSPLHF. This chain links TRBV30 with TRBJ1-6; D ambiguous. Trimming took off 5 bases at V and 5 bases at J, with 10 bases between the two ends. Germline CDR1 GTSNPN, CDR2 SVGIG (reference sequence). The CDR3 is made up of 13 amino acids.

In its sample, this clone was seen many times. This rearrangement joins TRBV10-2 to TRBJ2-5; D gene uncertain. V lost 2 bases, J lost 2 bases, and 3 bases lay in between. Germline assignment: CDR1 WSHSY and CDR2 SAAADI. The CDR3 consists of 12 residues. CDR3 sequence (DNA): TGCGCCAGCAGTGAGGATCAAGAGACCCAGTACTTC. Translated, it gives CASSEDQETQYF.

About this clone itself: This same CDR3 is encoded by further DNA sequences in the sample. This chain joins TRBV6-5 and TRBJ2-3; D gene ambiguous. V lost 2 bases and J lost 3, with 3 bases in between. This CDR3 spans 12 amino acids. Germline V gives CDR1 MNHEY, CDR2 SVGAGI. The CDR3: CASSYGTDTQYF. CDR3 DNA sequence: TGTGCCAGCAGTTACGGTACAGATACGCAGTATTTT.